These T cell receptor beta chains were read from a single sample in a study of cytomegalovirus exposure and HLA in healthy donors. Data came from immunoSEQ multiplex PCR; TCRdb stores just in-frame clones and leaves some out. The table shows about 220,000 clones, with 76% occurring only once. Material for sequencing was PBMCs. Source of these receptors: a man aged 18 to 29 in good health and CMV-seronegative. Each CDR3 is given with its conserved first and last residue. A D gene is named only where the DNA matches it firmly. For some rows the clone size is stated as once, few or many, or as a class when expanded; others skip it.

j_gene: TRBJ1-3; abundance: .; v_gene: TRBV7-9; d_gene: .; CDR3aa: CASSFPDSLSGNTIYF; CDR3nt: TGTGCCAGCAGCTTCCCAGATTCCCTCTCTGGAAACACCATATATTTT
j_gene: TRBJ1-2; abundance: once; v_gene: TRBV5-6; d_gene: .; CDR3aa: CASSLGGRGSNYGYTF; CDR3nt: TGTGCCAGCAGCTTGGGGGGAAGGGGCAGCAACTATGGCTACACCTTC
j_gene: TRBJ2-7; abundance: .; v_gene: TRBV6-1; d_gene: .; CDR3aa: CASSEGQLNSEQYF; CDR3nt: TGTGCCAGCAGTGAAGGTCAGTTAAACAGCGAGCAGTACTTC
j_gene: TRBJ1-2; abundance: .; v_gene: TRBV28; d_gene: TRBD1; CDR3aa: CASNRDRDHGYTF; CDR3nt: TGTGCCAGCAACCGGGACAGGGACCATGGCTACACCTTC
j_gene: TRBJ2-1; abundance: .; v_gene: TRBV5-1; d_gene: .; CDR3aa: CASSFTGGISEQFF; CDR3nt: TGCGCCAGCAGCTTCACTGGAGGTATATCCGAGCAGTTCTTC
j_gene: TRBJ1-2; abundance: .; v_gene: TRBV11-2; d_gene: .; CDR3aa: CASSLSHYGYTF; CDR3nt: TGTGCCAGCAGCTTATCTCACTATGGCTACACCTTC
j_gene: TRBJ1-1; abundance: .; v_gene: TRBV5-1; d_gene: TRBD1; CDR3aa: CASSLVSRGDTEAFF; CDR3nt: TGCGCCAGCAGCTTGGTCTCCAGGGGGGACACTGAAGCTTTCTTT
j_gene: TRBJ2-5; abundance: .; v_gene: TRBV10-3; d_gene: TRBD1; CDR3aa: CAISTQSEQGRETQYF; CDR3nt: TGTGCCATCAGTACTCAGTCGGAACAGGGGCGAGAGACCCAGTACTTC
j_gene: TRBJ2-1; abundance: .; v_gene: TRBV5-1; d_gene: TRBD1; CDR3aa: CASSSTGTGMYNEQFF; CDR3nt: TGCGCCAGCAGCTCCACCGGGACAGGGATGTACAATGAGCAGTTCTTC
j_gene: TRBJ2-1; abundance: .; v_gene: TRBV11-3; d_gene: TRBD2; CDR3aa: CASSLGLAGAGDEQFF; CDR3nt: TGTGCCAGCAGCCTGGGACTAGCGGGAGCAGGTGATGAGCAGTTCTTC
j_gene: TRBJ1-2; abundance: .; v_gene: TRBV30; d_gene: .; CDR3aa: CAWSVRSALGGYTF; CDR3nt: TGTGCCTGGAGTGTACGTAGCGCACTGGGTGGCTACACCTTC
j_gene: TRBJ2-5; abundance: .; v_gene: TRBV6-1; d_gene: TRBD2; CDR3aa: CASSPLAGKQETQYF; CDR3nt: TGTGCCAGCAGTCCCCTAGCGGGAAAGCAAGAGACCCAGTACTTC
j_gene: TRBJ2-7; abundance: .; v_gene: TRBV5-1; d_gene: .; CDR3aa: CASSLGKDYEQYF; CDR3nt: TGCGCCAGCAGCCTCGGGAAAGACTACGAGCAGTACTTC
j_gene: TRBJ1-2; abundance: .; v_gene: TRBV18; d_gene: .; CDR3aa: CASSPGHRYGYTF; CDR3nt: TGTGCCAGCTCACCGGGACATCGATATGGCTACACCTTC
j_gene: TRBJ2-3; abundance: .; v_gene: TRBV7-9; d_gene: .; CDR3aa: CASSLAGQRYTDTQYF; CDR3nt: TGTGCCAGCAGCCTCGCGGGTCAGCGATACACAGATACGCAGTATTTT
j_gene: TRBJ1-2; abundance: .; v_gene: TRBV6-5; d_gene: TRBD1; CDR3aa: CASSLYGTDNYGYTF; CDR3nt: TGTGCCAGCAGTCTTTATGGGACAGATAACTATGGCTACACCTTC
j_gene: TRBJ2-7; abundance: .; v_gene: TRBV19; d_gene: TRBD2; CDR3aa: CASSPGLAKSYEQYF; CDR3nt: TGTGCCAGTAGCCCGGGACTAGCGAAGTCCTACGAGCAGTACTTC
j_gene: TRBJ2-5; abundance: .; v_gene: TRBV2; d_gene: TRBD2; CDR3aa: CATASGRAGETQYF; CDR3nt: TGTGCCACCGCCAGCGGGAGGGCCGGGGAGACCCAGTACTTC
j_gene: TRBJ2-7; abundance: few; v_gene: TRBV11-2; d_gene: TRBD2; CDR3aa: CASSLAPSGRAYEQYF; CDR3nt: TGTGCCAGCAGCTTAGCCCCTAGCGGGAGGGCCTACGAGCAGTACTTC
j_gene: TRBJ1-2; abundance: .; v_gene: TRBV7-8; d_gene: TRBD1; CDR3aa: CASSEGAYSNYGYTF; CDR3nt: TGTGCCAGCAGCGAGGGGGCCTACTCTAACTATGGCTACACCTTC
j_gene: TRBJ2-7; abundance: once; v_gene: TRBV2; d_gene: TRBD1; CDR3aa: CASRDSGTGSIYEQYF; CDR3nt: TGTGCCAGCAGAGACTCCGGGACAGGGTCGATCTACGAGCAGTACTTC
j_gene: TRBJ2-3; abundance: .; v_gene: TRBV9; d_gene: TRBD1; CDR3aa: CASSGLGQERDTQYF; CDR3nt: TGTGCCAGCAGCGGTCTGGGACAGGAGCGGGATACGCAGTATTTT
j_gene: TRBJ1-2; abundance: .; v_gene: TRBV7-3; d_gene: .; CDR3aa: CASSLNSVGTYTF; CDR3nt: TGTGCCAGCAGCTTAAATTCGGTGGGGACATACACCTTC
j_gene: TRBJ2-1; abundance: .; v_gene: TRBV19; d_gene: TRBD1; CDR3aa: CASSRDRGYNEQFF; CDR3nt: TGTGCCAGTAGCCGGGACAGGGGGTACAATGAGCAGTTCTTC
j_gene: TRBJ2-1; abundance: .; v_gene: TRBV6-1; d_gene: .; CDR3aa: CASSPAGDNEQFF; CDR3nt: TGTGCCAGCAGTCCGGCAGGGGACAATGAGCAGTTCTTC
j_gene: TRBJ2-3; abundance: once; v_gene: TRBV19; d_gene: .; CDR3aa: CASREAYLDTQYF; CDR3nt: TGTGCCTCCCGAGAGGCGTATTTAGATACGCAGTATTTT
j_gene: TRBJ2-5; abundance: few; v_gene: TRBV2; d_gene: .; CDR3aa: CASFGNEETQYF; CDR3nt: TGTGCCAGCTTCGGGAATGAGGAGACCCAGTACTTC
j_gene: TRBJ2-1; abundance: .; v_gene: TRBV7-9; d_gene: TRBD2; CDR3aa: CASSLGTSGSDEQFF; CDR3nt: TGTGCCAGCAGCCTCGGGACTAGCGGGAGCGATGAGCAGTTCTTC
j_gene: TRBJ2-7; abundance: few; v_gene: TRBV15; d_gene: .; CDR3aa: CATSRGGFTRQYF; CDR3nt: TGTGCCACCAGCAGAGGAGGATTTACGAGACAGTACTTC
j_gene: TRBJ2-1; abundance: .; v_gene: TRBV6-5; d_gene: TRBD1; CDR3aa: CASSYSGQGYEQFF; CDR3nt: TGTGCCAGCAGTTACTCGGGACAGGGGTATGAGCAGTTCTTC
j_gene: TRBJ2-7; abundance: .; v_gene: TRBV6-1; d_gene: .; CDR3aa: CASKPTGPYTYEQYF; CDR3nt: TGTGCCAGCAAACCGACAGGACCTTATACTTACGAGCAGTACTTC
j_gene: TRBJ1-2; abundance: .; v_gene: TRBV5-1; d_gene: .; CDR3aa: CASSWQGTMANYGYTF; CDR3nt: TGCGCCAGCAGCTGGCAGGGGACCATGGCTAACTATGGCTACACCTTC
j_gene: TRBJ2-7; abundance: .; v_gene: TRBV5-1; d_gene: TRBD2; CDR3aa: CASSSRAGGLRSYEQYF; CDR3nt: TGCGCCAGCAGCTCTCGGGCGGGAGGGCTCAGGTCCTACGAGCAGTACTTC